These 28 T cell receptor beta chains originate from one sample sequenced in a study of cytomegalovirus exposure and HLA in healthy donors. Clones were read by immunoSEQ multiplex PCR, and TCRdb kept only the in-frame ones, dropping some. The data contain about 120,000 clones, around nine tenths of them seen just once; the ten biggest clones take up under 2%. The sample taken for sequencing was PBMCs. The source of these receptors is a woman aged 18-29 years in good health and CMV-seronegative.

The V call is TRBV2, the J call TRBJ1-5; 10 nucleotides match TRBD1. Germline V CDR1 and CDR2: SNHLY, FYNNEI. The CDR3 is 14 amino acids. The V segment lost 5 bases and the J segment 5 bases; nucleotides outside the gene matches: 3. The CDR3 DNA follows: TGTGCCAGCAGTCGGGACAGGGGCGATCAGCCCCAGCATTTT. The encoded protein is CASSRDRGDQPQHF.

In DNA, the CDR3 is TGTGCCTGGAGTGGGATCAGGGGAAATGAGCAGTTCTTC. Protein: CAWSGIRGNEQFF. The chain combines TRBV30 with TRBJ2-1; D may be TRBD1 (6 bases). CDR1 and CDR2 from the germline V gene are GTSNPN and SVGIG (reference sequence). The CDR3 length is 13 residues. Deletions cut 1 base from V and 7 bases from J, with 11 bases between. Drawing the rest from reference TRBV30 and TRBJ2-1, the complete variable domain is SQTIHQWPATLVQPVGSPLSLECTVEGTSNPNLYWYRQAAGRGLQLLFYSVGIGQISSEVPQNLSASRPQDRQFILSSKKLLLSDSGFYLCAWSGIRGNEQFFGPGTRLTVL.

The chain has TRBV13 and TRBJ2-1; TRBD2 matches at 15 bases. The V segment lost 5 bases and the J segment 6 bases; nucleotides outside the gene matches: 8. The CDR3 is made up of 17 amino acids. CDR1 and CDR2 (germline): PRHDT, FYEKMQ (reference sequence). CDR3 bases: TGTGCCAGCAGCCCTGGAAGGACTAGCGGGGGGGGCAATGAGCAGTTCTTC. It yields the protein CASSPGRTSGGGNEQFF.

This rearrangement joins TRBV19 to TRBJ1-6; D possibly corresponds to TRBD1 (5 bases). This CDR3 contains 14 residues. CDR1 is LNHDA, CDR2 SQIVND, per germline (reference sequence). The V gene lost 3 bases and the J gene lost 10 bases, with 13 bases spanning the gap. CDR3 loop: CASSIRDRPSPLHF. The DNA for the CDR3 is TGTGCCAGTAGTATTCGAGACAGACCGTCACCCCTCCACTTT.

The chain employs TRBV10-3 and TRBJ2-2; TRBD1 might be the D (7 bases). Per germline, CDR1 ENHRY and CDR2 SYGVKD. Trimming took 10 bases from V and 6 from J, leaving 18 bases between them. CDR3 length equals 14 residues. The CDR3: CATKGTGDSGELFF. CDR3 nucleotides: TGTGCCACGAAAGGAACAGGGGACTCCGGGGAGCTGTTTTTT.

This clone was picked up one time. The chain combines TRBV7-3 with TRBJ2-1; no reliable D call. Germline V gene lookup returns CDR1 SGHTA and CDR2 FQGTGA. The ends were cut back, 6 bases at V and 2 bases at J, with 17 bases in the middle. The CDR3 is 16 amino acids. The CDR3 loop reads CASSSRVQPTYNEQFF. The CDR3, as DNA: TGTGCCAGCAGTTCTCGCGTCCAACCAACCTACAATGAGCAGTTCTTC.

The rearrangement joins TRBV20-1 to TRBJ2-7, with D possibly TRBD2 on 5 matching bases. The CDR3 has 11 amino acids. Germline-derived CDR1 and CDR2 are DFQATT and SNEGSKA (reference sequence). CDR3 sequence reads: CSLSVAYEQYF. The CDR3 bases are TGCAGCCTTAGCGTCGCCTACGAGCAGTACTTC.

The chain links TRBV28 to TRBJ1-2; D ambiguous. The CDR3 sequence is 15 residues long. Trimming stripped 6 bases from V and 7 bases from J, with 21 bases between. Germline loops: CDR1 MDHEN, CDR2 SYDVKM. As DNA, the CDR3 is TGTGCCAGCAGGATCGGACTGAACCCCACCGGTGGCTACACCTTC. Protein product: CASRIGLNPTGGYTF.

The chain is built from TRBV6-1 and TRBJ2-5; D may be TRBD2 (6 bases). The CDR3 is made up of 15 amino acids. The V gene lost 7 bases and the J gene lost 5 bases, with 20 bases spanning the gap. Germline V gene data show CDR1 as MNHNS and CDR2 as SASEGT. The CDR3 sequence is CASTPRDSQGETQYF. The CDR3 nucleotides read TGTGCCAGCACCCCCCGGGACTCCCAAGGGGAGACCCAGTACTTC.

The chain combines TRBV11-2 with TRBJ1-4; D remains ambiguous. The CDR3 sequence is 12 residues long. Looked up from germline, CDR1 is SGHAT and CDR2 is FQNNGV. V was pared by 5 bases and J by 8 bases, with 9 bases between. CDR3 DNA: TGTGCCAGCAGCCCCGGGAGGGAAAAACTGTTTTTT. Translating gives CASSPGREKLFF.

For the CDR3, the DNA is TGTGCCAGCAGCCTTCAGGGGGCGAATTATGAAAAACTGTTTTTT. This sequence encodes CASSLQGANYEKLFF. The V and J genes are TRBV9 and TRBJ1-4; 8 nucleotides align to TRBD1. Germline assignment: CDR1 SGDLS and CDR2 YYNGEE. Trimming at V came to 4 bases and at J to 6 bases, leaving 8 bases not matched to a gene. There are 15 residues in the CDR3. The complete variable domain, with remaining parts taken from reference TRBV9 and TRBJ1-4, reads DSGVTQTPKHLITATGQRVTLRCSPRSGDLSVYWYQQSLDQGLQFLIQYYNGEERAKGNILERFSAQQFPDLHSELNLSSLELGDSALYFCASSLQGANYEKLFFGSGTQLSVL.

This chain links TRBV30 with TRBJ2-3; 7 bases agree with TRBD2. CDR3 size: 15 residues. The V gene's germline CDR1 is GTSNPN and CDR2 SVGIG (reference sequence). The V gene end was trimmed by 3 bases and the J gene end by 1 base; junction bases not matched to a gene: 7. CDR3 DNA: TGTGCCTGGAGCCCTACCAGCGGGGGCACAGATACGCAGTATTTT. This codes for CAWSPTSGGTDTQYF.

V usage is TRBV28 and J usage is TRBJ2-7, with 16 bases fitting TRBD2. This CDR3 is 21 amino acids long. The junction had 19 bases not matched to a gene; V was cut back by 3 bases and J by 5 bases. The germline V gene encodes CDR1 MDHEN and CDR2 SYDVKM. CDR3 DNA sequence: TGTGCCAGCAGTTTTGGTGCCCTGGGACTAGCGGGAGGGCCGAATTCGGACGAGCAGTACTTC. It is translated as CASSFGALGLAGGPNSDEQYF.

This clone was seen once. This chain uses TRBV5-1 with TRBJ1-3, with a possible D match to TRBD1 (6 bases). This CDR3 region has 16 residues. Germline loops: CDR1 SGHRS, CDR2 YFSETQ. V dropped 4 bases and J dropped 0 bases, with 14 bases sitting between them. The CDR3 loop is CASSTGQLSSGNTIYF. The CDR3 DNA follows: TGCGCCAGCAGCACCGGACAGTTGAGCTCTGGAAACACCATATATTTT.

CDR3 nucleotides: TGTGCCAGTAGTATGGAGTTGGAGGGGACTGAAGCTTTCTTT. This gives the protein CASSMELEGTEAFF. The chain couples TRBV19 to TRBJ1-1; tentative D call: TRBD1 (5 bases). Germline V gene lookup returns CDR1 LNHDA and CDR2 SQIVND (reference sequence). Trimming shortened V by 3 bases and J by 5 bases, and 13 bases separated the two germline ends. The CDR3 is 14 residues long. The complete variable domain, with remaining parts taken from reference TRBV19 and TRBJ1-1, reads DGGITQSPKYLFRKEGQNVTLSCEQNLNHDAMYWYRQDPGQGLRLIYYSQIVNDFQKGDIAEGYSVSREKKESFPLTVTSAQKNPTAFYLCASSMELEGTEAFFGQGTRLTVV.

The J gene is TRBJ1-2, the V gene TRBV19; D gene ambiguous. Trimming left V 3 bases short and J 7 bases short, with 15 bases between. The germline CDR1 and CDR2 sequences are LNHDA and SQIVND (reference sequence). The length of the CDR3 is 14 residues. The CDR3 loop reads CASSIEAKAPGYTF. CDR3 DNA sequence: TGTGCCAGTAGTATCGAGGCAAAGGCTCCTGGCTACACCTTC.

J is TRBJ1-5 and V is TRBV28, with 7 bases fitting TRBD1. The CDR3 is 13 amino acids. The germline V gene has CDR1 MDHEN and CDR2 SYDVKM. V lost 8 bases and J lost 4; bases outside the gene matches: 5. In nucleotides, the CDR3 is TGTGCCAGCGCGAGGGACAGTAATCAGCCCCAGCATTTT. Protein sequence: CASARDSNQPQHF.

This clone was picked up a small number of times. This chain joins TRBV7-3 and TRBJ2-7; possibly TRBD1 for D (5 bases). Trimming shortened V by 2 bases and J by 2 bases, and 10 bases separated the two germline ends. Germline V gives CDR1 SGHTA, CDR2 FQGTGA. The CDR3 is made up of 14 amino acids. The chain's CDR3 is CASSLQTEPYEQYF. In nucleotides, the CDR3 is TGTGCCAGCAGCTTACAGACAGAGCCCTACGAGCAGTACTTC.

The rearrangement links TRBV5-1 to TRBJ2-5; D may be TRBD2 (6 bases). The CDR3 consists of 15 residues. Germline CDR1 and CDR2: SGHRS and YFSETQ. V lost 4 bases, J lost 5 bases, and 18 bases lay in between. The CDR3 DNA reads TGCGCCAGCAGCCTCATCGGGGGAATTAGGGAGACCCAGTACTTC. Protein sequence: CASSLIGGIRETQYF.

The J gene is TRBJ2-3, the V gene TRBV19; D remains unclear. The germline V and J ends were trimmed by 4 bases and 7 bases, with 9 bases remaining between them. Germline V lookup: CDR1 LNHDA, CDR2 SQIVND (reference sequence). The CDR3 runs to 12 residues. The DNA of the CDR3 is TGTGCCAGTAGTAAGGTGAGGAATACGCAGTATTTT. Translated: CASSKVRNTQYF.

This clone was recorded only once. The chain couples TRBV6-1 to TRBJ1-1, with a weak D call TRBD1 (5 bases). The CDR3 covers 15 residues. From germline, CDR1 is MNHNS and CDR2 SASEGT. Trimming shortened V by 7 bases and J by 4 bases, and 19 bases separated the two germline ends. Here the CDR3 reads CASTQGQGWGTEAFF. The CDR3 DNA reads TGTGCCAGCACCCAGGGTCAGGGCTGGGGCACTGAAGCTTTCTTT.

The chain has TRBV2 and TRBJ1-1; the D is unclear. V dropped 7 bases and J dropped 1 base, with 7 bases sitting between them. The CDR3 spans 12 residues. CDR1 and CDR2 from the germline V gene are SNHLY and FYNNEI. CDR3 amino acids: CASKTANTEAFF. The CDR3, as DNA: TGTGCCAGCAAAACAGCGAACACTGAAGCTTTCTTT.

The rearrangement uses TRBV28 and TRBJ1-2, with D perhaps TRBD1 (6 bases). The V gene lost 2 bases and the J gene lost 8 bases, with 12 bases spanning the gap. CDR1 and CDR2 (germline): MDHEN, SYDVKM. This CDR3 spans 13 amino acids. Here the CDR3 reads CASSLQGPAGYTF. In DNA, the CDR3 is TGTGCCAGCAGTTTACAGGGGCCGGCGGGCTACACCTTC.

The V gene is TRBV6-1, the J gene TRBJ2-7; possible D gene TRBD2, 5 bases. Trimming removed 4 bases at V and 0 bases at J, with 16 bases between. Per germline, CDR1 MNHNS and CDR2 SASEGT. CDR3 size: 16 residues. This CDR3 is CASSGPLRASSYEQYF. CDR3 coding DNA: TGTGCCAGCAGTGGACCTTTGCGGGCGAGCTCCTACGAGCAGTACTTC.

V and J are TRBV6-4 and TRBJ2-1, with 9 bases that match TRBD2. There are 18 residues in the CDR3. V gave up 7 bases and J gave up 2 bases; unmatched junction bases: 15. Germline CDR1 reads MRHNA; CDR2 reads SNTAGT. The CDR3, as DNA: TGTGCCAGCACAAGCTGCGGCCACCTAGCGGGGCCCTACAATGAGCAGTTCTTC. Translation gives CASTSCGHLAGPYNEQFF.

The V call is TRBV7-8, the J call TRBJ2-3; no clear D. V was cut by 3 bases and J by 4 bases, with 8 bases left in between. Germline V gives CDR1 SGHVS, CDR2 FQNEAQ. The CDR3 length is 13 residues. The CDR3 bases are TGTGCCAGCAGCTTCGGTTTAGCAGATACGCAGTATTTT. It is translated as CASSFGLADTQYF.

V usage is TRBV5-1 and J usage is TRBJ1-1; no firm D call. Deletions cut 5 bases from V and 0 bases from J, with 5 bases between. CDR1 and CDR2 from the germline V gene are SGHRS and YFSETQ. CDR3 length: 12 amino acids. This chain's CDR3 is CASRAVNTEAFF. For the CDR3, the DNA is TGCGCCAGCAGGGCGGTGAACACTGAAGCTTTCTTT.

This chain links TRBV5-1 with TRBJ2-7; perhaps TRBD2 as D (6 bases). Germline CDR1 is SGHRS and CDR2 is YFSETQ. The CDR3 consists of 14 residues. The germline V and J ends were trimmed by 2 bases and 0 bases, with 9 bases remaining between them. CDR3 amino acids: CASSLTDYSYEQYF. DNA for the CDR3: TGCGCCAGCAGCTTAACGGACTACTCCTACGAGCAGTACTTC.